This T cell receptor beta chain was obtained from a study of radiotherapy plus CTLA-4 blockade in lung cancer. Assay: immunoSEQ multiplex PCR; the TCRdb copy retains only in-frame clones and omits some. The data contain 50,000 to 70,000 clones, 77% of them seen just once; the ten biggest clones take up 3.5% to 4%. The CDR3 length is 14 residues. Germline V gene data show CDR1 as MGHDK and CDR2 as SYGVNS. J gave up 2 bases and V 8 bases, and 5 bases lay outside the gene matches. Sequences were derived from peripheral blood, sampled from a patient treated with radiotherapy plus ipilimumab. This receptor was obtained from a human donor with non-small cell lung cancer who had a partial response to radiotherapy plus ipilimumab. The chain couples TRBV25-1 to TRBJ2-2; the match to TRBD1 covers 7 bases. The CDR3 DNA follows: TGTGCCAGCCGAAGAGGGGGCAACACCGGGGAGCTGTTTTTT. Its translation: CASRRGGNTGELFF.